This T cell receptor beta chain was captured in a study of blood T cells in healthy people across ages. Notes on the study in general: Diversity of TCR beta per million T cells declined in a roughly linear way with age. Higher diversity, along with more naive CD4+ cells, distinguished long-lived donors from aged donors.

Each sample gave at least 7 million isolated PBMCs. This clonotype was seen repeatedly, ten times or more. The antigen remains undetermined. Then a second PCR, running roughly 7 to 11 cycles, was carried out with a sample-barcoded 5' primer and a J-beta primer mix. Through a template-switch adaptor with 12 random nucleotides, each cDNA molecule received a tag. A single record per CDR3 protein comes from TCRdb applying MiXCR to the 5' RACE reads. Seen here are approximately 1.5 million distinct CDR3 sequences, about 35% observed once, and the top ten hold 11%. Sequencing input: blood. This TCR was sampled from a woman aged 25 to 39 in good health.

The CDR3 protein is CSVEVGQAGANVLTF. The DNA of the CDR3 is TGCAGCGTTGAAGTTGGGCAGGCTGGGGCCAACGTCCTGACTTTC. The J gene is TRBJ2-6, the V gene TRBV29-1; D not resolved. Trimming shortened V by 1 base and J by 2 bases, and 9 bases separated the two germline ends. This CDR3 has 15 residues. The germline V gene has CDR1 SQVTM and CDR2 ANQGSEA. Complete variable domain (other parts from reference TRBV29-1 and TRBJ2-6): SAVISQKPSRDICQRGTSLTIQCQVDSQVTMMFWYRQQPGQSLTLIATANQGSEATYESGFVIDKFPISRPNLTFSTLTVSNMSPEDSSIYLCSVEVGQAGANVLTFGAGSRLTVL.